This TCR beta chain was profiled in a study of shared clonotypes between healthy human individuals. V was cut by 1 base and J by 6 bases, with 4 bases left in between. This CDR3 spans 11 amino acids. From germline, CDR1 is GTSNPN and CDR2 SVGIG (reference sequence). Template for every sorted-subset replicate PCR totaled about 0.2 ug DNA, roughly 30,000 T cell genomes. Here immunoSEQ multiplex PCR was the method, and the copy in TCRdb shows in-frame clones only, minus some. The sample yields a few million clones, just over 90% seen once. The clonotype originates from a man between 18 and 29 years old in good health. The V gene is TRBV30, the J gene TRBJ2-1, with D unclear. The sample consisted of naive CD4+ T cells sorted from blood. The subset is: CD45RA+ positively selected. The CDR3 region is CAWSAPNEQFF. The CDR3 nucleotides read TGTGCCTGGAGTGCACCCAATGAGCAGTTCTTC. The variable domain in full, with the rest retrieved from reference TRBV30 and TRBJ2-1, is SQTIHQWPATLVQPVGSPLSLECTVEGTSNPNLYWYRQAAGRGLQLLFYSVGIGQISSEVPQNLSASRPQDRQFILSSKKLLLSDSGFYLCAWSAPNEQFFGPGTRLTVL.